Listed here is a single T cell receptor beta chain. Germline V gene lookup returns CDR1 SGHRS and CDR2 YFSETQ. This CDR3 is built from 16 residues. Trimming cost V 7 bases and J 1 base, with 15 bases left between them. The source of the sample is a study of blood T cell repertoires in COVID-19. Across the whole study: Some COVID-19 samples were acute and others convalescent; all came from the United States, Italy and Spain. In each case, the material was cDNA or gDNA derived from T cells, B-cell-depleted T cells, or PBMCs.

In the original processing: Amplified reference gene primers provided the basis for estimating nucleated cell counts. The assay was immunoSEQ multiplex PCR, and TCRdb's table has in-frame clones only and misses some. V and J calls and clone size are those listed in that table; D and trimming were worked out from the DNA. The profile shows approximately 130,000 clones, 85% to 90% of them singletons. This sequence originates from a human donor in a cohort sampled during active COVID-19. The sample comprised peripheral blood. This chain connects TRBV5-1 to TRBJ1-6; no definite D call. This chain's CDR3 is CASALEGSSYNSPLHF. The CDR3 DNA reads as TGCGCCAGCGCACTTGAGGGATCGTCCTATAATTCACCCCTCCACTTT.